The 13 T cell receptor beta chains presented below share a single source sample, sequenced in a study of response to subunit inactivated influenza vaccine. Each CDR3 protein gets one entry after TCRdb re-called the RT-PCR reads with MiXCR. The sample records 500,000 to 700,000 distinct CDR3 sequences, 20% to 25% being singletons. This sample was shared with a second study, whose subject was T cells expressing NK-cell markers. That source reports: The cDNA for TCR beta came from 5'RACE template switching with UMIs.

Specimen: CD4+ T cells sorted from PBMCs, collected 12 days after vaccination. These TCRs come from a man in his fifties or sixties who received an inactivated influenza vaccine.

The genes are TRBV9 and TRBJ1-1; no firm D call. CDR1 is SGDLS and CDR2 is YYNGEE in the germline V gene. This CDR3 region has 15 residues. V shed 4 bases and J shed 5 bases, with 18 bases lying between them. This chain's CDR3 is CASSLSGYKSTEAFF. The CDR3 DNA is TGTGCCAGCAGCCTTAGTGGATACAAGTCGACTGAAGCTTTCTTT.

The rearrangement links TRBV5-1 to TRBJ2-1; 10 bases fit TRBD2. V lost 6 bases, J lost 6 bases, and 6 bases stayed unmatched. This CDR3 has 14 amino acids. Germline loops: CDR1 SGHRS, CDR2 YFSETQ. The CDR3: CASNLAGVPNEQFF. In DNA, the CDR3 is TGCGCCAGCAATCTAGCGGGAGTCCCCAATGAGCAGTTCTTC. Full variable domain (rest looked up from reference TRBV5-1 and TRBJ2-1): KAGVTQTPRYLIKTRGQQVTLSCSPISGHRSVSWYQQTPGQGLQFLFEYFSETQRNKGNFPGRFSGRQFSNSRSEMNVSTLELGDSALYLCASNLAGVPNEQFFGPGTRLTVL.

This chain links TRBV12-3 or TRBV12-4 with TRBJ1-1; the D is unclear. The CDR3 spans 14 residues. V was clipped by 3 bases and J by 10 bases, with 18 bases between them. CDR3: CASSLIGRYDGAFF. The CDR3 region has the DNA TGTGCCAGCAGTTTGATTGGGAGGTACGATGGAGCTTTCTTT.

The chain is built from TRBV10-3 and TRBJ2-2; D remains ambiguous. The CDR3 length is 15 residues. Germline loops: CDR1 ENHRY, CDR2 SYGVKD. Trimming took off 4 bases at V and 0 bases at J, with 9 bases between the two ends. The CDR3 DNA follows: TGTGCCATCAGTGTCAGGCTTACGAACACCGGGGAGCTGTTTTTT. Translating it yields CAISVRLTNTGELFF.

The V and J genes are TRBV6-1 and TRBJ2-1; possible D gene TRBD1, 5 bases. Germline V gives CDR1 MNHNS, CDR2 SASEGT. V dropped 5 bases and J dropped 0 bases, with 23 bases sitting between them. The CDR3 spans 19 residues. The CDR3 nucleotides read TGTGCCAGCAGTACACGTAACTGGGAAAAAGGGGTCTCCTACAATGAGCAGTTCTTC. Residues: CASSTRNWEKGVSYNEQFF.

This clonotype was seen a few times. The genes are TRBV12-3 or TRBV12-4 and TRBJ1-3; D is undetermined. V was cut by 9 bases and J by 7 bases, with 16 bases left in between. There are 13 residues in the CDR3. For the CDR3, the DNA is TGTGCCAGTCATGACCTCCACGCTAACACCATATATTTT. Amino acids: CASHDLHANTIYF.

V and J are TRBV6-2 or TRBV6-3 and TRBJ1-5; TRBD1 matches 7 bases. The CDR3 is 15 residues long. V shed 5 bases and J 2 bases; nucleotides not matched to a gene: 6. The germline CDR1 and CDR2 sequences are MNHEY and SVGEGT. CDR3 sequence reads: CASSPDRVRNQPQHF. The CDR3, as DNA: TGTGCCAGCAGTCCCGACAGGGTTCGCAATCAGCCCCAGCATTTT.

V usage is TRBV6-2 or TRBV6-3 and J usage is TRBJ2-7, with TRBD1 identical over 8 bases. The CDR3 length is 14 residues. Per germline, CDR1 MNHEY and CDR2 SVGEGT. V lost 6 bases and J lost 4; bases outside the gene matches: 8. CDR3 amino acids: CASRDGQGRYEQYF. DNA for the CDR3: TGTGCCAGCAGAGACGGACAGGGTCGGTACGAGCAGTACTTC.

CDR3 sequence (DNA): TGTGCCAGCAGTTTAGTTTGGGGGCTTCCCTATGGCTACACCTTC. Translation gives CASSLVWGLPYGYTF. J is TRBJ1-2 and V is TRBV12-3 or TRBV12-4; a weak D match, TRBD1 (6 bases). The V end lost 1 base, the J end lost 4 bases, and 13 bases lay between the germline ends. The CDR3 sequence is 15 residues long.

V usage is TRBV6-2 or TRBV6-3 and J usage is TRBJ2-5; TRBD2 matches 8 bases. V dropped 5 bases and J dropped 4; count of bases not matched to a gene: 12. Germline values: CDR1 MNHEY, CDR2 SVGEGT. The CDR3 sequence is 16 residues long. The CDR3 reads CASSRGTRGSRETQYF. In nucleotides, the CDR3 is TGTGCCAGCAGTCGCGGGACTAGGGGGTCGAGAGAGACCCAGTACTTC.

The chain carries TRBV11-2 and TRBJ1-4, with D uncertain. The CDR3 sequence is 14 residues long. Germline CDR1 reads SGHAT; CDR2 reads FQNNGV. V was pared by 5 bases and J by 8 bases, with 15 bases between. CDR3 region: CASSRASTPEKLFF. CDR3 DNA sequence: TGTGCCAGCAGCCGAGCATCTACACCGGAAAAACTGTTTTTT.

The gene calls are TRBV12-3 or TRBV12-4 and TRBJ1-1; D may be TRBD1 (6 bases). The CDR3 totals 14 residues. Trimming shortened V by 7 bases and J by 5 bases, and 17 bases separated the two germline ends. CDR3 in DNA: TGTGCCAGCACCCCAACAGGGTTTGGGACTGAAGCTTTCTTT. It translates to CASTPTGFGTEAFF.

In this sample, this clonotype turned up a few times. This sequence joins TRBV7-2 and TRBJ1-2, with D possibly matching TRBD1 (5 bases). V dropped 5 bases and J dropped 4 bases, with 14 bases sitting between them. The germline V gene has CDR1 SGHTA and CDR2 FQGNSA. CDR3 length: 14 amino acids. In nucleotides, the CDR3 is TGTGCCAGCAGCGCCAGGGTCGGCGGCTATGGCTACACCTTC. It specifies CASSARVGGYGYTF.